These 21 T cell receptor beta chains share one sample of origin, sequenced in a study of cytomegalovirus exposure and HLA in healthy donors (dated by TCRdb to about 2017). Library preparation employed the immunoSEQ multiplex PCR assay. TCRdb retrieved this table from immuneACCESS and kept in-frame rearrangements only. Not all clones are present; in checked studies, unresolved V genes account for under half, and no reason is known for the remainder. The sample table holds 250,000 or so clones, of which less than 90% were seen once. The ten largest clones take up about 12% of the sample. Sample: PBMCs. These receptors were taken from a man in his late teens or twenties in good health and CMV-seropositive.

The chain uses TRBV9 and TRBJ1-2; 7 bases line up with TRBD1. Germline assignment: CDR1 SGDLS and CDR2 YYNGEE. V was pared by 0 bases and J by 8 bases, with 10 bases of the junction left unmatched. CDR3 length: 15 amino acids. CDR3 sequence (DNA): TGTGCCAGCAGCGTAGGTGGGCAGGGGGTGCAAGGCTACACCTTC. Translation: CASSVGGQGVQGYTF.

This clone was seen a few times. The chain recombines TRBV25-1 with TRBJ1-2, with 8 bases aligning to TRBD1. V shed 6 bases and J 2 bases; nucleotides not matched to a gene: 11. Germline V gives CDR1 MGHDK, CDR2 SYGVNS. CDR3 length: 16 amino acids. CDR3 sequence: CASRPGTGLTNYGYTF. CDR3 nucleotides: TGTGCCAGCAGACCCGGGACAGGCCTAACGAACTATGGCTACACCTTC.

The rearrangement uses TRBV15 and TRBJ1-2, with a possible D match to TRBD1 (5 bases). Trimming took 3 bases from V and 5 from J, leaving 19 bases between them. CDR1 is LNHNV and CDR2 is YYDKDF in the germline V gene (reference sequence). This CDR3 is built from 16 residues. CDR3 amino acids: CATSSRLTGLWYGYTF. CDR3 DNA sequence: TGTGCCACCAGCAGTAGACTAACAGGTCTTTGGTATGGCTACACCTTC.

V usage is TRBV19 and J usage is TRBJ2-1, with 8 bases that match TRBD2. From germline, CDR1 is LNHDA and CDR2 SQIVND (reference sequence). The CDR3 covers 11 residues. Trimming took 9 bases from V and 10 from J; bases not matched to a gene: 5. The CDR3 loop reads CASAVAGEQFF. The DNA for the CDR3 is TGTGCCAGCGCTGTAGCGGGAGAGCAGTTCTTC.

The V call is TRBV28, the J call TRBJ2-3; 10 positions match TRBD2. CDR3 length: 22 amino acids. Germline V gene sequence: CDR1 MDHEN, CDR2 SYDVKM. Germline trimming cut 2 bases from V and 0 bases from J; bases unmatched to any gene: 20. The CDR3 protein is CASSLKLSTGFTSGTSTDTQYF. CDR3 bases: TGTGCCAGCAGTTTAAAACTCTCGACCGGGTTCACTAGCGGGACTAGCACAGATACGCAGTATTTT.

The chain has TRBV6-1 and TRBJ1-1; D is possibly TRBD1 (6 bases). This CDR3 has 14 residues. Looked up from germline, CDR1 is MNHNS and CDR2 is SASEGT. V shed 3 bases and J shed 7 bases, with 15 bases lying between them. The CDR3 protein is CASSDRGRGFEAFF. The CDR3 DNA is TGTGCCAGCAGTGATAGAGGCAGGGGATTTGAAGCTTTCTTT.

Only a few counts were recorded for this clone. As DNA, the CDR3 is TGTGCCAGCAGCTTAGAAGTAATGAACACTGAAGCTTTCTTT. Encoded protein: CASSLEVMNTEAFF. This chain links TRBV7-9 with TRBJ1-1; D is uncertain. Germline V gene lookup returns CDR1 SEHNR and CDR2 FQNEAQ (reference sequence). The CDR3 runs to 14 residues. V was trimmed by 1 base and J by 0 bases, leaving 6 bases between them.

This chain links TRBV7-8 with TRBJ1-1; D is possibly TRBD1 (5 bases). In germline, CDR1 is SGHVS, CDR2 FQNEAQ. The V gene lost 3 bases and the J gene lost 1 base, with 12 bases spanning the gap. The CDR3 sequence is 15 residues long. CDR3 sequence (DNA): TGTGCCAGCAGCTTGACAGCCGCGAGGAACACTGAAGCTTTCTTT. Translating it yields CASSLTAARNTEAFF.

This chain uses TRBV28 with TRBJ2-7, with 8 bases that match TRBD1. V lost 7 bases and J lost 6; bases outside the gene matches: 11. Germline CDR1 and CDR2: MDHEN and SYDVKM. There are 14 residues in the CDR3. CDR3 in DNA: TGTGCCAGCACAATATTGGACAGGGCGGGCGAGCAGTACTTC. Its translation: CASTILDRAGEQYF.

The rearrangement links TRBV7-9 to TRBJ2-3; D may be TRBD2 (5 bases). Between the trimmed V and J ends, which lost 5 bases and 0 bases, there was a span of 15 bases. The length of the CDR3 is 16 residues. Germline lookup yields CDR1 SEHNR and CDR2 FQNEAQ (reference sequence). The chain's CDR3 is CASSPIAKPSTDTQYF. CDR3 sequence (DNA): TGTGCCAGCAGCCCGATAGCGAAACCCAGCACAGATACGCAGTATTTT.

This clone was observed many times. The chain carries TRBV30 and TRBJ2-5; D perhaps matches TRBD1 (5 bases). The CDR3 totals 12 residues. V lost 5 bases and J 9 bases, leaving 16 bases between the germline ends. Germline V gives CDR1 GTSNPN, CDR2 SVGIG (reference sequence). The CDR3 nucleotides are TGTGCCTGGGGAGACAGCCCTTTTGCCCAGTACTTC. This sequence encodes CAWGDSPFAQYF.

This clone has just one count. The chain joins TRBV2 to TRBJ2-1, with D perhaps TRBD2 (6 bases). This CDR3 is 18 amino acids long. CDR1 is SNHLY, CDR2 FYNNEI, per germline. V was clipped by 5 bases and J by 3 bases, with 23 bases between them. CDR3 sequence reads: CASSRGSGSPSNYNEQFF. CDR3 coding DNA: TGTGCCAGCAGTCGGGGGAGCGGTTCACCGAGTAACTACAATGAGCAGTTCTTC.

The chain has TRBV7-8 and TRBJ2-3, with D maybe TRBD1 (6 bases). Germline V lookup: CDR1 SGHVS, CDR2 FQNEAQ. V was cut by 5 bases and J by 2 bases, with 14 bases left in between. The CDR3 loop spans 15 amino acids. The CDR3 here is CASSRTGHSTDTQYF. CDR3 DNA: TGTGCCAGCAGCCGCACAGGGCACTCCACAGATACGCAGTATTTT.

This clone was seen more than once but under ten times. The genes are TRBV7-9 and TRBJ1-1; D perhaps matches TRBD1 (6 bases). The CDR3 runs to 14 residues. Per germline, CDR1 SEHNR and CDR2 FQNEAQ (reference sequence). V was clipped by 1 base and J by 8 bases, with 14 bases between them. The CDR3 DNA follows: TGTGCCAGCAGCTTAGGGCCAACTGGGGGCGAAGCTTTCTTT. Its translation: CASSLGPTGGEAFF.

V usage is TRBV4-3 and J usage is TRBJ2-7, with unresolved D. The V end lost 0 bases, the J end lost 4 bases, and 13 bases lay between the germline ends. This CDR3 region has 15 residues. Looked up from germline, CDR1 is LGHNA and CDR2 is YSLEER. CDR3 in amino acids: CASSQDSNGVYEQYF. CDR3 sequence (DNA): TGCGCCAGCAGCCAAGACAGCAATGGGGTTTACGAGCAGTACTTC.

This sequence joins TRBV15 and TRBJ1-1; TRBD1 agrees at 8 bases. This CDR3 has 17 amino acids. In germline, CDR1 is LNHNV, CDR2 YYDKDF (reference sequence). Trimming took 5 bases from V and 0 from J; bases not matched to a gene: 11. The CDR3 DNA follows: TGTGCCACCAGCGCCCTAGACAGGGGCATCATGAACACTGAAGCTTTCTTT. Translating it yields CATSALDRGIMNTEAFF.

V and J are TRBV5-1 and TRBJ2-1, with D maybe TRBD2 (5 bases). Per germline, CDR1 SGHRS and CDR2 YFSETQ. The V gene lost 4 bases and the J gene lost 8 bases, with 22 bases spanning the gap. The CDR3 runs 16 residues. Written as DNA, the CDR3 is TGCGCCAGCAGCACTTCTCGGGCGGGCAACCCCCATGAGCAGTTCTTC. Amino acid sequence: CASSTSRAGNPHEQFF.

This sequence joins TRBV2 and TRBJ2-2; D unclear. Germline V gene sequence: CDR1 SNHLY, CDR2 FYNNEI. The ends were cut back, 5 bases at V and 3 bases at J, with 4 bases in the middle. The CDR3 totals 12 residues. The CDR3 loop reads CASSYYTGELFF. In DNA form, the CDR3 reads TGTGCCAGCAGTTATTACACCGGGGAGCTGTTTTTT. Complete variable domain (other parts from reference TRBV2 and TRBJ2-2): EPEVTQTPSHQVTQMGQEVILRCVPISNHLYFYWYRQILGQKVEFLVSFYNNEISEKSEIFDDQFSVERPDGSNFTLKIRSTKLEDSAMYFCASSYYTGELFFGEGSRLTVL.

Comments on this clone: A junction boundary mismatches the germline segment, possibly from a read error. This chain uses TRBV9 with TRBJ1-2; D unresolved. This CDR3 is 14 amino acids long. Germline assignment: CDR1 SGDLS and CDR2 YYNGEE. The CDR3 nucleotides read TGTGCCAGCAGGGTAGGGCCTAATGCCAATGGCTACACCTTC. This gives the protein CASRVGPNANGYTF.

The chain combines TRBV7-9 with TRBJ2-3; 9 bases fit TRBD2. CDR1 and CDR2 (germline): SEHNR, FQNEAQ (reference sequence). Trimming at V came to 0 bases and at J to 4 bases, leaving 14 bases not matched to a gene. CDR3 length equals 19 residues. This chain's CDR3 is CASSLALAGAFRRSDTQYF. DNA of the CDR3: TGTGCCAGCAGCTTAGCGTTAGCGGGAGCCTTCAGGCGGTCAGATACGCAGTATTTT.

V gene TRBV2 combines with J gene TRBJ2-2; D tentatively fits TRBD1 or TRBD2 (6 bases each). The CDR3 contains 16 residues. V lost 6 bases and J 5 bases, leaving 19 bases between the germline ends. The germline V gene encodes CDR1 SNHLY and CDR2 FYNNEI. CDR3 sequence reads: CASSVLGRGGTGELFF. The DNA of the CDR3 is TGTGCCAGCAGCGTTCTCGGCAGGGGAGGAACCGGGGAGCTGTTTTTT.